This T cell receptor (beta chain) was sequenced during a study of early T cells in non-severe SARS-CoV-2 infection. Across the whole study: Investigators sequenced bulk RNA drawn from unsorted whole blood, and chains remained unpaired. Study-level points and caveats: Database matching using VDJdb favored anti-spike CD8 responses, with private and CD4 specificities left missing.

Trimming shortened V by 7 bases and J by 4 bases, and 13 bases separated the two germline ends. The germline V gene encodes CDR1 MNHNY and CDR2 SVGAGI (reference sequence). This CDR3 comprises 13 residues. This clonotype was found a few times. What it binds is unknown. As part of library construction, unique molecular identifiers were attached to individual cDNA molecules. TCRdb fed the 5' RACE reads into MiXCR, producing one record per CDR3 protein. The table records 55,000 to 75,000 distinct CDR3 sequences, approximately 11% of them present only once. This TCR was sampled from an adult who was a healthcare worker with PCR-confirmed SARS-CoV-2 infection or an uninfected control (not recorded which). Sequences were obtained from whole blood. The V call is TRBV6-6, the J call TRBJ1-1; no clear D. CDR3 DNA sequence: TGTGCCAGCAATTATGAGGGTACCACTGAAGCTTTCTTT. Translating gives CASNYEGTTEAFF.